A single sample is the source of the 14 T cell receptor beta chains below, sequenced in a study of blood T cell repertoires in COVID-19. Data came from immunoSEQ multiplex PCR; TCRdb stores just in-frame clones and leaves some out. The table lists under 130,000 clones, over 75% of them singletons, with roughly 4% in the top ten. Material: peripheral blood. The receptors stem from a man aged 50-59 years with acute or convalescent COVID-19.

The chain carries TRBV18 and TRBJ1-3; D unresolved. The CDR3 runs 15 residues. The V gene's germline CDR1 is KGHSH and CDR2 LQKENI. The ends were cut back, 3 bases at V and 0 bases at J, with 9 bases in the middle. This CDR3 reads CASSPTTDSGNTIYF. The CDR3 DNA reads TGTGCCAGCTCACCCACGACTGACTCTGGAAACACCATATATTTT.

The chain links TRBV7-9 to TRBJ1-2; 8 bases align to TRBD1. Germline values: CDR1 SEHNR, CDR2 FQNEAQ (reference sequence). The CDR3 loop spans 14 amino acids. V dropped 4 bases and J dropped 4; count of bases not matched to a gene: 5. CDR3: CASSSGGAFYGYTF. CDR3 in DNA: TGTGCCAGCAGCTCAGGGGGCGCATTCTATGGCTACACCTTC.

The rearrangement links TRBV3-1 (or the pseudogene TRBV3-2) to TRBJ2-5, with TRBD2 identical over 8 bases. J was trimmed by 5 bases and V by 1 base; bases with no gene match: 9. CDR3 length: 16 residues. Per germline, CDR1 LGHDT and CDR2 YNNKEL (reference sequence). In DNA, the CDR3 is TGTGCCAGCAGCCAAGTCATCGGGCGGGGGGAGGAGACCCAGTACTTC. Protein: CASSQVIGRGEETQYF.

As to this clone: A junction boundary mismatches the germline segment, possibly from a read error. The CDR3 sequence: CASSPSNRRGFF. The CDR3 DNA is TGTGCCAGCAGCCCCTCGAACCGAAGGGGCTTCTTC. This chain connects TRBV6-5 to TRBJ1-2, with D perhaps TRBD1 (5 bases). Germline CDR1 is MNHEY and CDR2 is SVGAGI. This CDR3 is built from 12 residues.

This rearrangement joins TRBV28 to TRBJ1-6, with 7 bases that match TRBD1. V trimming: 8 bases; J trimming: 9 bases; junction bases outside the gene matches: 10. Germline values: CDR1 MDHEN, CDR2 SYDVKM. CDR3 length equals 14 residues. The CDR3 region is CASHPGQRGSPLHF. Written as DNA, the CDR3 is TGTGCCAGCCACCCGGGACAGCGAGGTTCACCCCTCCACTTT.

The V gene is TRBV30, the J gene TRBJ2-1; 10 bases agree with TRBD2. The CDR3 consists of 19 residues. V was pared by 5 bases and J by 0 bases, with 16 bases of the junction left unmatched. CDR1 is GTSNPN, CDR2 SVGIG, per germline (reference sequence). The DNA for the CDR3 is TGTGCCTGGGTTCGGGTTCTAGCGGGAGTAATTAGCTCCTACAATGAGCAGTTCTTC. It translates to CAWVRVLAGVISSYNEQFF.

The V call is TRBV6-6, the J call TRBJ2-6, with D maybe TRBD2 (6 bases). CDR1 MNHNY and CDR2 SVGAGI come from the germline V gene (reference sequence). V lost 5 bases and J 0 bases, leaving 17 bases between the germline ends. The length of the CDR3 is 18 residues. This CDR3 reads CASSPNPARGSGANVLTF. CDR3 in DNA: TGTGCCAGCAGTCCCAACCCGGCGCGGGGCTCTGGGGCCAACGTCCTGACTTTC.

The chain couples TRBV5-8 to TRBJ1-1; TRBD1 might be the D (5 bases). This CDR3 contains 13 residues. Germline V gene sequence: CDR1 SGHTS, CDR2 YDEGEE. V lost 0 bases, J lost 5 bases, and 8 bases lay in between. CDR3 residues: CASSLAGWTEAFF. The CDR3 coding sequence is TGTGCCAGCAGCTTGGCAGGGTGGACTGAAGCTTTCTTT.

The gene calls are TRBV21-1 and TRBJ2-1; the table's D gene call, TRBD2, was not cross checked with the DNA. TRBV21-1 is noted as a pseudogene. The CDR3 covers 13 residues. CDR3 in DNA: TGTGCCAGCAGCAAAGCTCGAGCGGAAAGGCGGTTCTTC. It translates to CASSKARAERRFF.

In its sample, this clone was seen once. The rearrangement joins TRBV14 to TRBJ2-7, with 10 bases aligning to TRBD1. This CDR3 comprises 14 residues. Germline V gene lookup returns CDR1 SGHDN and CDR2 FVKESK. J gave up 2 bases and V 4 bases, and 2 bases lay outside the gene matches. CDR3 bases: TGTGCCAGCAGCCCGGGACAGGGGACCTACGAGCAGTACTTC. This gives the protein CASSPGQGTYEQYF.

This clone was found a few times. This chain links TRBV2 with TRBJ2-5; 8 nucleotides align to TRBD2. Trimming cost V 8 bases and J 1 base; bases outside gene matches: 6. CDR3 length equals 14 residues. The germline V gene encodes CDR1 SNHLY and CDR2 FYNNEI. CDR3 in DNA: TGTGCCAGCCATGACCGGGAGGGCCAAGAGACCCAGTACTTC. Its translation: CASHDREGQETQYF.

This chain joins TRBV6-1 and TRBJ2-1; 7 bases are shared with TRBD2. J lost 15 bases, V lost 0 bases, and 5 bases had no gene match. This CDR3 region has 12 residues. Germline CDR1 and CDR2: MNHNS and SASEGT. CDR3 in DNA: TGTGCCAGCAGTGAAGCGGGGGGAGGGCGGTTCTTC. Translated: CASSEAGGGRFF.

The chain links TRBV28 to TRBJ2-7; D is perhaps TRBD1 (6 bases). The germline V and J ends were trimmed by 4 bases and 1 base, with 11 bases remaining between them. Germline V CDR1 and CDR2: MDHEN, SYDVKM. There are 14 residues in the CDR3. DNA of the CDR3: TGTGCCAGCAGTTCGAACAGGGAATCCTACGAGCAGTACTTC. Protein: CASSSNRESYEQYF.

The rearrangement uses TRBV3-1 (or the pseudogene TRBV3-2) and TRBJ1-5; TRBD1 matches at 8 bases. CDR3 length: 13 amino acids. The V gene end was trimmed by 3 bases and the J gene end by 5 bases; junction bases not matched to a gene: 0. CDR1 is LGHDT, CDR2 YNNKEL, per germline (reference sequence). The DNA of the CDR3 is TGTGCCAGCAGCCAGACAGGGGATCAGCCCCAGCATTTT. Its protein product is CASSQTGDQPQHF.